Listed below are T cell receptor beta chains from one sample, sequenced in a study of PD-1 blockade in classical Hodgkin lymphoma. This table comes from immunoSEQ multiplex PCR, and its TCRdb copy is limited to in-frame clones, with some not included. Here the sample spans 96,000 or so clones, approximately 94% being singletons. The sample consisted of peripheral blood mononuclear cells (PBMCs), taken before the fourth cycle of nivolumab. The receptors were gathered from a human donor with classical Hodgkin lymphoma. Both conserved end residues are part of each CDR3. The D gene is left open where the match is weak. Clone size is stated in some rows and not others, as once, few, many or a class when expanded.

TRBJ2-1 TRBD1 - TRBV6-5 CASSLQGRRVEQFF TGTGCCAGCAGCCTACAGGGGCGCAGGGTTGAGCAGTTCTTC
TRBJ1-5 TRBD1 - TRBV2 CASGTGGMGQPQHF TGTGCCAGCGGGACAGGGGGCATGGGACAGCCCCAGCATTTT
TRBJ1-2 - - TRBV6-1 CASSGRRGQNYGYTF TGTGCCAGCAGTGGCCGAAGAGGACAGAACTATGGCTACACCTTC
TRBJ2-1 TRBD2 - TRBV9 CASSVGLGRGEYNEQFF TGTGCCAGCAGCGTAGGGTTGGGGCGGGGGGAGTACAATGAGCAGTTCTTC
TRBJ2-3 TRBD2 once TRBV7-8 CASSLMRLELADYGGTDTQYF TGTGCCAGCAGCTTAATGCGGTTAGAACTAGCGGACTACGGGGGCACAGATACGCAGTATTTT
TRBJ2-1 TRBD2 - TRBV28 CASRLAGAYNEQFF TGTGCCAGCAGGCTAGCGGGAGCCTACAATGAGCAGTTCTTC
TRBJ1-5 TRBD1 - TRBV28 CASSFSIRGNQPQHF TGTGCCAGCAGTTTCTCGATCAGGGGGAATCAGCCCCAGCATTTT
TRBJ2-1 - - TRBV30 CAWISTGYEQFF TGTGCCTGGATTTCAACAGGGTATGAGCAGTTCTTC
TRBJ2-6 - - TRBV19 CASSTQGGAGANVLTF TGTGCCAGTAGCACTCAGGGTGGCGCTGGGGCCAACGTCCTGACTTTC
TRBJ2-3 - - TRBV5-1 CASRPPGGSGYF TGCGCCAGCAGACCCCCTGGGGGCAGCGGGTATTTT
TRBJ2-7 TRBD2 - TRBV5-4 CASRPSGRELYEQYF TGTGCCAGCAGACCTAGCGGGAGGGAGTTATACGAGCAGTACTTC
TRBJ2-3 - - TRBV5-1 CASSLDVRGISTDTQYF TGCGCCAGCAGCTTGGATGTGCGCGGGATCAGCACAGATACGCAGTATTTT
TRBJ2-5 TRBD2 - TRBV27 CASSTPGGQTQYF TGTGCCAGCAGCACCCCGGGGGGACAGACCCAGTACTTC
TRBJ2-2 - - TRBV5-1 CASSRGGVGELFF TGCGCCAGCTCCCGAGGGGGAGTCGGAGAGCTGTTTTTT
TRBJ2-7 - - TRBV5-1 CASSLHQGGEQYF TGCGCCAGCAGCCTGCACCAGGGAGGTGAGCAGTACTTC
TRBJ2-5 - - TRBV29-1 CSAALGGAQETQYF TGCAGCGCCGCCCTAGGGGGGGCTCAAGAGACCCAGTACTTC
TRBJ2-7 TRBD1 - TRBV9 CASSSGQGPYEQYF TGTGCCAGCAGCTCCGGACAGGGGCCCTACGAGCAGTACTTC